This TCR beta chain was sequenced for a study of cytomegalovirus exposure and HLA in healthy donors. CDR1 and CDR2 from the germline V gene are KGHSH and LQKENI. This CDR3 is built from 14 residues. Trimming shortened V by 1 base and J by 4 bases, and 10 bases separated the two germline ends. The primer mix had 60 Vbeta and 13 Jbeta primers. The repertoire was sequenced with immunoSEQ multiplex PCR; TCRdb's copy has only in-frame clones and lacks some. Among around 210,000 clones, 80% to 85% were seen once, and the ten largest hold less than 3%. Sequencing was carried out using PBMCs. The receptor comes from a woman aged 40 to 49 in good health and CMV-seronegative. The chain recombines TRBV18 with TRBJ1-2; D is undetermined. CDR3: CASSPLKEIYGYTF. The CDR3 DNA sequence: TGTGCCAGCTCACCACTAAAAGAGATCTATGGCTACACCTTC.